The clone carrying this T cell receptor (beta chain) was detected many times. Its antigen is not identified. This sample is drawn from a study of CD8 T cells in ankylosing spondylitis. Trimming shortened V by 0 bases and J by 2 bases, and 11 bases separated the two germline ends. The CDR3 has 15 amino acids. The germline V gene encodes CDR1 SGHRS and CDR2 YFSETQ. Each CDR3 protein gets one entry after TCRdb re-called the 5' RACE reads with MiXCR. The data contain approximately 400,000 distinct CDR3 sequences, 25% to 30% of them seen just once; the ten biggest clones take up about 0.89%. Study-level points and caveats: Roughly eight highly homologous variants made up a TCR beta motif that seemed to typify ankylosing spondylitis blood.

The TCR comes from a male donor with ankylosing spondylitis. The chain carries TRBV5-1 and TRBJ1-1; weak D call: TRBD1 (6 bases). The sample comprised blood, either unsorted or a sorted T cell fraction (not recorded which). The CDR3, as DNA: TGCGCCAGCAGCTTGGAACCGGGGGCAAACACTGAAGCTTTCTTT. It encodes CASSLEPGANTEAFF.